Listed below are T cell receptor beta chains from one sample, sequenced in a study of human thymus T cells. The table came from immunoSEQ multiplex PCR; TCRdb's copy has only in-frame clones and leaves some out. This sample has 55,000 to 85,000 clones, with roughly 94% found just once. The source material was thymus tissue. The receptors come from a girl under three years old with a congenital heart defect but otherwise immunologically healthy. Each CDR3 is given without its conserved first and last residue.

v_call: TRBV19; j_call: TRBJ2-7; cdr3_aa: ASSIDHGQPLNLGDEQY
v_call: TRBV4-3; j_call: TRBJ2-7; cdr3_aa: ASSQFRAGHPYEQY
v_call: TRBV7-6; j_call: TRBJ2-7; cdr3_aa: ASSQPTGGRSYEQY
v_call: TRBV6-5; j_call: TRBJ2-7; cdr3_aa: ASRPRHQHYEQY
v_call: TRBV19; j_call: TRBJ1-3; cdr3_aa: ASSLGPLRWGTSSGNTIY
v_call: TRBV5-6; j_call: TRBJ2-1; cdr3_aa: ASGIEGLGNEQF
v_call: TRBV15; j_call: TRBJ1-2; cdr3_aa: ATGTGFPPYGYT
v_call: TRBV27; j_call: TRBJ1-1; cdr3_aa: ASSGQDENTEAF
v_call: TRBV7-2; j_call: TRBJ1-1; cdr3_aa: ASAPRHPASEAF
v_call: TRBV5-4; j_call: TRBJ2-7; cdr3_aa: ASSFGESRTYEQY
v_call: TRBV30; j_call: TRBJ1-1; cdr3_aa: AWIGLPQGGGLGEAF
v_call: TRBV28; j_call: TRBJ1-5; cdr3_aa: ASSFLDGPAYYSNQPQH
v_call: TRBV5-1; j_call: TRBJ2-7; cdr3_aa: ASSARQGRPYEQY
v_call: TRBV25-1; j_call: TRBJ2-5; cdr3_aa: ASSAGTGDVETQY
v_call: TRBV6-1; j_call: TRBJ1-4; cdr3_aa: ASSAKWGGWDEKLF
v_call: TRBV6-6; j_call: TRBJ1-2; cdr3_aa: ASSSAAGPYGYT
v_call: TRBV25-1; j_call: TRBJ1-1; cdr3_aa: ASSESGGINAEAF
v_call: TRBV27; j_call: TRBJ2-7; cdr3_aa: ASRADLGGYEQY
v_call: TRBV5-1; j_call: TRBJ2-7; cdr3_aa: ASSKGPLSYEQY
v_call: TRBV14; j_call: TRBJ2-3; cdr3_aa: ASSHILGLDTQY
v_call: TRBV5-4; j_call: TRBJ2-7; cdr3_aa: ASSPGPRGLAETYEQY
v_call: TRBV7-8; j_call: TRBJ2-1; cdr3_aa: ASSFGPPYNEQF
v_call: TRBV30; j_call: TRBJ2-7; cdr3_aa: AWSGRSYEQY
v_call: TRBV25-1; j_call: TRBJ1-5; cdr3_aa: ASSDPGRVESQPQH
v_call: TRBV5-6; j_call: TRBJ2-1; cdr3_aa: ASSLGLGTSGIDEQF
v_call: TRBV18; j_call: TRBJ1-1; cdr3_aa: ASSPRYDTEAF
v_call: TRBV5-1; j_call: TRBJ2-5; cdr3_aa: ASSRGPSKETQY
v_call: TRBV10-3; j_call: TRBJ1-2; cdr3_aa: AISESQGARVDGYT
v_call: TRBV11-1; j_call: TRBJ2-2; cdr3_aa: ASSNHEGTGELF
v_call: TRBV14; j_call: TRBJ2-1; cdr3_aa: ASSPEKRVYNEQF
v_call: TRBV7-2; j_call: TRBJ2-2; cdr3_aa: ASSFGAWGTGELF
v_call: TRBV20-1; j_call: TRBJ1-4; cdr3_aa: SAIPFRN
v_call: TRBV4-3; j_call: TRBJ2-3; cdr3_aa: ASSDIKGADTQY
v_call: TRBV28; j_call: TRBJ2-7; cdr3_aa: ASSLNNDGEQY
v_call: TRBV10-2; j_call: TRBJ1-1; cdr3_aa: ASTRQGAMNTEAF
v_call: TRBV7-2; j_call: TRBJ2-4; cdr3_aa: ASSLGPAKNIQY
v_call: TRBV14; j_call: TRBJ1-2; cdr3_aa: ASSQERRFYGYT
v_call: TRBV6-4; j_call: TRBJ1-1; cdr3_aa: ASSDEQGSEAF
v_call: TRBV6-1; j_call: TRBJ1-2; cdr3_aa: ASSDKTEANYGYT
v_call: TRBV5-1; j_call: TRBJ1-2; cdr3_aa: ASSSPGTGSNYGYT
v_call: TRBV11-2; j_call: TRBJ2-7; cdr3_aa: ASSLEVGPNPGSPTYEQY